This T cell receptor (beta chain) comes out of a study of human T cells and chemical hapten exposure. Study-level background: Diphenylcyclopropenone was applied weekly to patients' scalps across the roughly 24-week study. Patients were mainly female, each with alopecia areata, totalis or universalis. Overall study findings and caveats: TCRs exceeding 1 in 1000 frequency stayed unchanged with DPC sensitization.

A word on this clonotype: Its cognate antigen is unknown.

The time point here: pre-sensitization, week 0. The treatment denotes: therapeutic diphenylcyclopropenone sensitization with weekly scalp DPC. Per the germline V gene, CDR1 is LNHDA and CDR2 is SQIVND (reference sequence). The CDR3 has 14 residues. Trimming cost V 5 bases and J 5 bases, with 13 bases left between them. One entry per CDR3 protein results from TCRdb running MiXCR on the RACE reads. The sample holds approximately 320,000 distinct CDR3 sequences, 4.5% to 7% seen once. The material was whole blood, obtained in connection with sensitization to the hapten diphenylcyclopropenone (DPC). This rearrangement joins TRBV19 to TRBJ1-5, with D unclear. The clonotype was recovered from a woman aged 18-29 years with alopecia areata. Some clones in this sample may be carry-over from other donors' samples. The CDR3, as DNA: TGTGCCAGTAGTCCCCGTCTAATCGATCAGCCCCAGCATTTT. Its protein is CASSPRLIDQPQHF.